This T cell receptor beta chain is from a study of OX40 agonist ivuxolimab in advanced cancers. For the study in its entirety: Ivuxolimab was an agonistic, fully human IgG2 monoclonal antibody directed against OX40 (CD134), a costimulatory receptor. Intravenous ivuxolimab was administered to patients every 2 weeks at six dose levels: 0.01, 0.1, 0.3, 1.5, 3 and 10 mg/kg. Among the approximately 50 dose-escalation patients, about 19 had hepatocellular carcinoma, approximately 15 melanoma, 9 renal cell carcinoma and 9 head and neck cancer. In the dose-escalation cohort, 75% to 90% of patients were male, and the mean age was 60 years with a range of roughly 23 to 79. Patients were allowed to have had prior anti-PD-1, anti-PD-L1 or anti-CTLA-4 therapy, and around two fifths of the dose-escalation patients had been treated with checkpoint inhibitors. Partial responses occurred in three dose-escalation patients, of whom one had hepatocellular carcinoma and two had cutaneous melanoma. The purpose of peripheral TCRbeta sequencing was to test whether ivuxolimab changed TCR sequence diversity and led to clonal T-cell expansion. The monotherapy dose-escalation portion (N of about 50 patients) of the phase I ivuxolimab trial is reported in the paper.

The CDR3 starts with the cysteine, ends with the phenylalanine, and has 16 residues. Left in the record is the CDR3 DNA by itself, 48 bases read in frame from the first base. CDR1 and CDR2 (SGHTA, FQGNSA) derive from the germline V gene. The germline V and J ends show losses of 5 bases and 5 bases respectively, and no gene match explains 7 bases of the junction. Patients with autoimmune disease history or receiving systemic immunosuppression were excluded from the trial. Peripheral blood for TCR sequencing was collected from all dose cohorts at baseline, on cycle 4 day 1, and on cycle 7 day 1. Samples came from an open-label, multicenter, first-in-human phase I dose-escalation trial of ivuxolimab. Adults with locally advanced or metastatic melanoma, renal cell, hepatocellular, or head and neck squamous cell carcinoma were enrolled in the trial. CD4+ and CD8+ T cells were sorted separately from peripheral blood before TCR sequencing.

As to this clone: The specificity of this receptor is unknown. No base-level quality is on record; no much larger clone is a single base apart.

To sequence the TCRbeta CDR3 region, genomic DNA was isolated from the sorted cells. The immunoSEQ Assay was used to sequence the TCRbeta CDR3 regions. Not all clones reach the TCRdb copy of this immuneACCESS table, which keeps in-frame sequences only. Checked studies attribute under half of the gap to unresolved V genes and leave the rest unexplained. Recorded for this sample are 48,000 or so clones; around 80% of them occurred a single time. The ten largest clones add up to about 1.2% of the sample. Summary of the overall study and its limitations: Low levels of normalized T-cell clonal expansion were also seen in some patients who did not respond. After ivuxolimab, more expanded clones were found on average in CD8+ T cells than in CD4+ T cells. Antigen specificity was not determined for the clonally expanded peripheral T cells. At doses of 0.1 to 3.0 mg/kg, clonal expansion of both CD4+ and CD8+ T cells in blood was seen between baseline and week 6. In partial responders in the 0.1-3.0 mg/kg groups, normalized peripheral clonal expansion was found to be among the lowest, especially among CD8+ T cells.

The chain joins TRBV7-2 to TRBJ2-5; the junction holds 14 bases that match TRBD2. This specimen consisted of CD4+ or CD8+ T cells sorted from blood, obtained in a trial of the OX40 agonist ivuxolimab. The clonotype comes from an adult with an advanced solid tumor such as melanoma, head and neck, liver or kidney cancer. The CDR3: CASSRGLAGARETQYF. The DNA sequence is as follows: TGTGCCAGCAGCCGGGGACTAGCGGGGGCCAGGGAGACCCAGTACTTC. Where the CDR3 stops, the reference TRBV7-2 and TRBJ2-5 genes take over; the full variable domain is GAGVSQSPSNKVTEKGKDVELRCDPISGHTALYWYRQSLGQGLEFLIYFQGNSAPDKSGLPSDRFSAERTGGSVSTLTIQRTQQEDSAVYLCASSRGLAGARETQYFGPGTRLLVL.